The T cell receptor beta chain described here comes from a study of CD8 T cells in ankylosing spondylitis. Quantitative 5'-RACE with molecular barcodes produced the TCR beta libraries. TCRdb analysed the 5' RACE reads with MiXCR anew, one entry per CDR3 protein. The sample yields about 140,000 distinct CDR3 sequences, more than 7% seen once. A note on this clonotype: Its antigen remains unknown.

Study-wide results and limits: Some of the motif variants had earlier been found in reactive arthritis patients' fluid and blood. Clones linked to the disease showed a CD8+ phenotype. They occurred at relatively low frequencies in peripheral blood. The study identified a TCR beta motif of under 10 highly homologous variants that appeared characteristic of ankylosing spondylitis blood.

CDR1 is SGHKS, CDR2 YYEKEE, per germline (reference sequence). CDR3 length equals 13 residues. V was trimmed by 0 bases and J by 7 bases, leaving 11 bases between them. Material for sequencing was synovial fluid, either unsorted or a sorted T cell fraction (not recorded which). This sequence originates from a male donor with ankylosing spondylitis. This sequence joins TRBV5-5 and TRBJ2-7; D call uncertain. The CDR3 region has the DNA TGTGCCAGCAGCTTGGCCCGATGGAGAGAGCAGTACTTC. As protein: CASSLARWREQYF.